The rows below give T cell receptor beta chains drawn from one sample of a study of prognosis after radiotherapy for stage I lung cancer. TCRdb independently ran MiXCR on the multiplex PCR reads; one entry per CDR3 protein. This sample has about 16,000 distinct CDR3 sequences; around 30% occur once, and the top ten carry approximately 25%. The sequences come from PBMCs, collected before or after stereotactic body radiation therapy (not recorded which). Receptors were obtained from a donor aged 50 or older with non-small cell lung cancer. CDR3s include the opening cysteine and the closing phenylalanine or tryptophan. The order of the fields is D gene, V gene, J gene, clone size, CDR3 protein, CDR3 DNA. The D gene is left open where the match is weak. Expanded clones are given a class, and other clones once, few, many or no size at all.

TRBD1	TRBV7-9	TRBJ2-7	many	CASSTRQGAGEQYF	TGTGCCAGCAGCACCCGACAGGGGGCGGGAGAGCAGTACTTC
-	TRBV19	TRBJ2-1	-	CASSMAGSSYNEQFF	TGTGCCAGTAGTATGGCAGGGAGCTCCTACAATGAGCAGTTCTTC
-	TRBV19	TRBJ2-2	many	CASRPTSFAGELFF	TGTGCCAGTAGACCCACTAGCTTCGCCGGGGAGCTGTTTTTT
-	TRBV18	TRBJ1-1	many	CASSPRRAMGSTEAFF	TGTGCCAGCTCACCACGGCGTGCCATGGGGAGCACTGAAGCTTTCTTT
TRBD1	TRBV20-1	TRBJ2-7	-	CSATYRQGPSYEQYF	TGCAGTGCTACATATCGACAGGGGCCATCCTACGAGCAGTACTTC
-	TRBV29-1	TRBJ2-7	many	CSVDAGYEQYF	TGCAGCGTTGATGCAGGGTACGAGCAGTACTTC
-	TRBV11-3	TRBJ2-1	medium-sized	CASSFQDEQFF	TGTGCCAGCAGCTTCCAGGATGAGCAGTTCTTC
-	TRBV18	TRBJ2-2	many	CASLFSRGTGELFF	TGTGCCAGCTTGTTCTCGCGGGGCACCGGGGAGCTGTTTTTT
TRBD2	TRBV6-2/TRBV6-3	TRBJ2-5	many	CASSDVGGETQYF	TGTGCCAGCTCCGACGTGGGAGGGGAGACCCAGTACTTC
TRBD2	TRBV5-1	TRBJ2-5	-	CASRPTPGRGGETKYF	TGCGCCAGCAGACCAACCCCCGGGAGGGGTGGAGAGACCAAGTACTTC
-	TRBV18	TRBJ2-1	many	CASSPLVGGYNEQFF	TGTGCCAGCTCACCACTAGTTGGAGGATACAATGAGCAGTTCTTC
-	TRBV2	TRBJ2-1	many	CASGLQGFDSYNEQFF	TGTGCCAGCGGATTACAGGGTTTTGACTCCTACAATGAGCAGTTCTTC
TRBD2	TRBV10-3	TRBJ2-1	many	CAISRQAGGNNEQFF	TGTGCCATCTCGCGGCAAGCGGGAGGGAACAATGAGCAGTTCTTC
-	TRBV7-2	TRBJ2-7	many	CASSPSWFGEQYF	TGTGCCAGCAGCCCGTCGTGGTTTGGCGAGCAGTACTTC
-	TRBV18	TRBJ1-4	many	CASSPRPAKGEKLFF	TGTGCCAGCTCACCTCGGCCCGCCAAAGGTGAAAAACTGTTTTTT
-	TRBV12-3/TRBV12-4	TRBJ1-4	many	CASKQGSATNEKLFF	TGTGCCAGCAAACAGGGCAGTGCAACTAATGAAAAACTGTTTTTT
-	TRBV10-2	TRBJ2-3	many	CASSESIVGPGPDTQYF	TGCGCCAGCAGTGAGTCGATAGTGGGTCCTGGCCCAGATACGCAGTATTTT
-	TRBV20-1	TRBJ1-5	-	CSAFDSNSNQPQHF	TGCAGTGCCTTCGACAGTAATAGCAATCAGCCCCAGCATTTT
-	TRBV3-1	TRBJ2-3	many	CASSQVADTQYF	TGTGCCAGCAGCCAAGTGGCTGATACGCAGTATTTT
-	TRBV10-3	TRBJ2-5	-	CAISESVGGEETQYF	TGTGCCATCAGTGAGTCTGTCGGGGGCGAGGAGACACAGTACTTC
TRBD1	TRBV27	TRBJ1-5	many	CATGTGGFQPQHF	TGTGCCACCGGGACAGGGGGTTTTCAGCCCCAGCATTTT
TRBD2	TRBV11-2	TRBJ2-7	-	CASSLEVVSGRELCEQYF	TGTGCCAGCAGCTTAGAGGTAGTGAGCGGGAGGGAGTTATGCGAGCAGTACTTC
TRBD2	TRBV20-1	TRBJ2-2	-	CSARLARREYTGVLFF	TGCAGCGCTAGACTTGCCCGGCGGGAGTACACCGGGGTGCTGTTTTTT
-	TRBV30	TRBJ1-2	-	CAWREWRVAGYTF	TGTGCCTGGAGGGAGTGGAGGGTTGCTGGCTACACCTTC
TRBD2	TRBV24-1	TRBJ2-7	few	CATSDLAGREQYF	TGTGCCACCAGTGATCTAGCGGGGCGGGAGCAGTACTTC
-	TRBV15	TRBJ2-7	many	CATSRKAGAYEQYF	TGTGCCACCAGCAGAAAGGCCGGAGCCTACGAGCAGTACTTC
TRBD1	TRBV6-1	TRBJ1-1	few	CASRPTGGTEAFF	TGTGCCAGCAGACCCACAGGGGGCACTGAAGCTTTCTTT
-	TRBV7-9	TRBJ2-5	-	CASSPWSAGVVPQDTQYF	TGTGCCAGCAGCCCGTGGTCCGCGGGCGTAGTTCCCCAAGATACCCAGTACTTC
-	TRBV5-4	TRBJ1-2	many	CASRRGGIGYTF	TGTGCCAGCAGACGAGGGGGAATAGGCTACACCTTC
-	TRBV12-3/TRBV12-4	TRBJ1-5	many	CASSRGSNQPQHF	TGTGCCAGCAGTCGAGGGAGCAATCAGCCCCAGCATTTT
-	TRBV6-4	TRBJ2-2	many	CASSADSPGELFF	TGTGCCAGCAGTGCCGACAGTCCCGGGGAGCTGTTTTTT
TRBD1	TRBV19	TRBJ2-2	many	CASRRQGSTGELFF	TGTGCCAGTAGACGACAGGGTTCGACCGGGGAGCTGTTTTTT
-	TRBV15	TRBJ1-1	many	CATSRGTAMNTEAFF	TGTGCCACCAGCAGAGGGACAGCGATGAACACTGAAGCTTTCTTT
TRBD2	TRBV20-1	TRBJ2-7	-	CSAHGGAYEKYF	TGCAGTGCCCACGGGGGGGCCTACGAGAAGTACTTC
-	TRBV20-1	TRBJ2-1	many	CSAAVDTSYNEQFF	TGCAGTGCCGCGGTCGACACCTCCTACAATGAGCAGTTCTTC
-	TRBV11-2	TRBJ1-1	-	CASSQPGGKTEAFF	TGTGCCAGCAGCCAACCCGGCGGGAAGACTGAAGCTTTCTTT
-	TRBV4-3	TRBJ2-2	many	CASSQLNTGELFF	TGCGCCAGCAGCCAATTGAACACCGGGGAGCTGTTTTTT
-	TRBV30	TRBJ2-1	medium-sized	CAWVASDEQFF	TGTGCCTGGGTAGCCTCGGATGAGCAGTTCTTC
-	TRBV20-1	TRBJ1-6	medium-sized	CSARDRGVNSPLHF	TGCAGTGCTAGAGATCGAGGGGTAAATTCACCCCTCCACTTT
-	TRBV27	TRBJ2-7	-	CASSTPRGFFEQYF	TGTGCCAGCAGTACCCCTAGGGGGTTCTTTGAGCAGTACTTC
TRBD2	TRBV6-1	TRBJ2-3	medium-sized	CASSEAGGRGADTQYF	TGTGCCAGCAGTGAAGCCGGCGGGAGAGGCGCAGATACGCAGTATTTT
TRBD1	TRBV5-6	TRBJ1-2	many	CASSSPGQRYGYTF	TGTGCCAGCAGCTCTCCGGGACAGAGATATGGCTACACCTTC
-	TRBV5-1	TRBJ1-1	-	CASSLGGIAEAFF	TGCGCCAGCAGCCTCGGGGGCATCGCTGAAGCTTTCTTT
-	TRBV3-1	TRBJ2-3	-	CASSLQAGGTDTQYF	TGCGCCAGCAGCCTGCAGGCAGGGGGCACAGATACGCAGTATTTT
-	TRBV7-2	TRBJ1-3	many	CASSTQGTAGNTIYF	TGTGCCAGCAGCACGCAGGGAACGGCTGGAAACACCATATATTTT
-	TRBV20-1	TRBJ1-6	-	CSAHRGGMNSPLHF	TGCAGTGCCCATCGGGGCGGGATGAATTCACCTCTCCACTTT